A selection of T cell receptor beta chains follows, all from one sample in a study of persistence of HIV-infected CD4 T cells. The table came from immunoSEQ multiplex PCR; TCRdb's copy has only in-frame clones and leaves some out. The sample comprises about 43,000 clones, approximately 88% of which are singletons, and approximately 1% rests with the top ten. Their antigens are not known. Sequenced here: CD4+ T cells sorted from PBMCs after approximately 19-hour stimulation, sampled from a patient who received antiretroviral therapy. All receptors come from an adult man with HIV who was CMV-seropositive. Both conserved end residues are part of each CDR3. Fields, in order: V gene, clone size, J gene, CDR3 length, CDR3 protein. Clone size is shown for a subset of rows, as once, few, many or a class of expanded clone.

TRBV2	NA	TRBJ2-1	15	CASRGWTGAHNEQFF
TRBV9	NA	TRBJ1-1	13	CASSVIGNTEAFF
TRBV29-1	NA	TRBJ1-2	17	CSVEYLGRNTANYGYTF
TRBV4-2	NA	TRBJ2-5	15	CASSQGGGQEETQYF
TRBV6-1	few	TRBJ1-2	12	CASSEGKYGYTF
TRBV29-1	NA	TRBJ2-3	13	CSVGRDPGDTQYF
TRBV9	NA	TRBJ1-6	14	CASSVEADNSPLHF
TRBV6-6	NA	TRBJ2-1	15	CASTLAGLDYNEQFF
TRBV29-1	few	TRBJ1-2	12	CSVEAPGDGYTF
TRBV6-5	NA	TRBJ2-3	15	CASSSGQGGADTQYF
TRBV4-1	NA	TRBJ2-7	16	CASSQGQGGTSYEQYF
TRBV6-2/TRBV6-3	NA	TRBJ1-1	13	CASSYQGDTEAFF